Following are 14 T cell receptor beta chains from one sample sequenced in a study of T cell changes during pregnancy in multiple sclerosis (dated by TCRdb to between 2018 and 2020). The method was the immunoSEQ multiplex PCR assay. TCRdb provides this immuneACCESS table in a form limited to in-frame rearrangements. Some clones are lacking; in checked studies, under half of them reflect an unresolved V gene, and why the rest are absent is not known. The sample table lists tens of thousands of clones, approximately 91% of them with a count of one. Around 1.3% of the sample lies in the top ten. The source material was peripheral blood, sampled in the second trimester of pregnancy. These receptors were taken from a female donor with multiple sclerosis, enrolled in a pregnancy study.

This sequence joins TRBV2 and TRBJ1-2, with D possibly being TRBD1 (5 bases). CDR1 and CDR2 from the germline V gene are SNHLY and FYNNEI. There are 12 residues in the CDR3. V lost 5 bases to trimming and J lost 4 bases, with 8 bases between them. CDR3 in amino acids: CASSQGTYGYTF. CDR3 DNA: TGTGCCAGCAGTCAGGGTACCTATGGCTACACCTTC.

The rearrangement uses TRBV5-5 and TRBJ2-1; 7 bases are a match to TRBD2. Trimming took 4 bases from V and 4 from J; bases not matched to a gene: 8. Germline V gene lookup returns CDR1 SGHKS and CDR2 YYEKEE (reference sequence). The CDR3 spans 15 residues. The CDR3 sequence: CASSAGGSSYNEQFF. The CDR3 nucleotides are TGTGCCAGCAGCGCCGGGGGGTCTTCTTACAATGAGCAGTTCTTC.

Here the CDR3 DNA reads TGTGCCTGGACAGACAGGGGGCCCTATGGCTACACCTTC. This codes for CAWTDRGPYGYTF. The chain carries TRBV30 and TRBJ1-2; 10 bases agree with TRBD1. V gave up 4 bases and J gave up 4 bases; unmatched junction bases: 3. Germline V lookup: CDR1 GTSNPN, CDR2 SVGIG (reference sequence). The CDR3 length is 13 residues.

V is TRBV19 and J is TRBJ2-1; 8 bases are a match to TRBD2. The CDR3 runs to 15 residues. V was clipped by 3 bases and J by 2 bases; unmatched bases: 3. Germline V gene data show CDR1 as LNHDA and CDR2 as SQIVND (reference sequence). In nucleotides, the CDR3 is TGTGCCAGTAGTATTTACGGGGGGGCCTACAATGAGCAGTTCTTC. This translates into CASSIYGGAYNEQFF.

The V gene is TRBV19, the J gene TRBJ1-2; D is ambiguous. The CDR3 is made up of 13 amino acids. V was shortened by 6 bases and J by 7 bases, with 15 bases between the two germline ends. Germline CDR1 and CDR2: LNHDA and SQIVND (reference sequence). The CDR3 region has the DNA TGTGCCAGTAGCCCTCAGTTGGAGAGTGGCTACACCTTC. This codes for CASSPQLESGYTF. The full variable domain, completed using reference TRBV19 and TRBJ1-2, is DGGITQSPKYLFRKEGQNVTLSCEQNLNHDAMYWYRQDPGQGLRLIYYSQIVNDFQKGDIAEGYSVSREKKESFPLTVTSAQKNPTAFYLCASSPQLESGYTFGSGTRLTVV.

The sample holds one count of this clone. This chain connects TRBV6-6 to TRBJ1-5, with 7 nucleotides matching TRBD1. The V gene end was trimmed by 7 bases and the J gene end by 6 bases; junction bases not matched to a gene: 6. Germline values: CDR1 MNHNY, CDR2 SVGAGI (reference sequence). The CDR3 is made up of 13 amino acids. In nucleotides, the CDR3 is TGTGCCAGCACCGACAGGGTCGGTCAGCCCCAGCATTTT. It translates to CASTDRVGQPQHF.

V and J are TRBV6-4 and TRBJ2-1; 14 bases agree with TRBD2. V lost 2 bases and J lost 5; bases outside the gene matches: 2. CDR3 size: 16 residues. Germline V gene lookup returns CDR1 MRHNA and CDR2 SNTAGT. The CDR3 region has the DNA TGTGCCAGCAGTGACGGGACTAGCGGGGGAGACAATGAGCAGTTCTTC. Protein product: CASSDGTSGGDNEQFF.

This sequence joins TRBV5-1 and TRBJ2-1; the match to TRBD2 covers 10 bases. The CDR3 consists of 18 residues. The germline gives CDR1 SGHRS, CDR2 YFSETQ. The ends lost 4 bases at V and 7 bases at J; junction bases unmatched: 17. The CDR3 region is CASSVGTSGALLLNEQFF. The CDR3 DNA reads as TGCGCCAGCAGCGTCGGAACTAGCGGGGCGTTATTATTAAATGAGCAGTTCTTC. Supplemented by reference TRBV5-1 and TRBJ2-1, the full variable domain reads KAGVTQTPRYLIKTRGQQVTLSCSPISGHRSVSWYQQTPGQGLQFLFEYFSETQRNKGNFPGRFSGRQFSNSRSEMNVSTLELGDSALYLCASSVGTSGALLLNEQFFGPGTRLTVL.

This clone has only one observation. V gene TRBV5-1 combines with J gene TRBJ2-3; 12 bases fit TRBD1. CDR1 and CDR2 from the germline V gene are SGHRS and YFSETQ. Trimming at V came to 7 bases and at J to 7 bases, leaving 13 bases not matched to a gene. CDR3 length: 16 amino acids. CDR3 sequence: CASSVFSGTGGNTQYF. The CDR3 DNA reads TGCGCCAGCTCCGTATTCTCCGGGACAGGGGGCAATACGCAGTATTTT.

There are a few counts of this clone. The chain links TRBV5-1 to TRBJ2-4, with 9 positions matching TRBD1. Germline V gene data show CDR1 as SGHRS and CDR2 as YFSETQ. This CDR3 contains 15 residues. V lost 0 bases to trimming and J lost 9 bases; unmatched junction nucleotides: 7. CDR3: CASSLEGQGRTIQYF. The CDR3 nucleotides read TGCGCCAGCAGCTTGGAAGGACAGGGGAGGACCATTCAGTACTTC.

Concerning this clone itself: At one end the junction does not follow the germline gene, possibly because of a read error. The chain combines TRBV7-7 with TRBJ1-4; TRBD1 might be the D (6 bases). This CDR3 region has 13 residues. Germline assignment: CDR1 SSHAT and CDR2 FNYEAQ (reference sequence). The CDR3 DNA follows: TGTGCTAGCAGTCAGGGGACGGCAGAAAAACTGTTTTTT. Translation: CASSQGTAEKLFF.

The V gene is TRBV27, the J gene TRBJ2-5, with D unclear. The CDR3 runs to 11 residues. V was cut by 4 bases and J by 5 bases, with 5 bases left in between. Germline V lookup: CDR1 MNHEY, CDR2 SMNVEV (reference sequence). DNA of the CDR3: TGTGCCAGCAGTTCGGAGGAGACCCAGTACTTC. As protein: CASSSEETQYF.

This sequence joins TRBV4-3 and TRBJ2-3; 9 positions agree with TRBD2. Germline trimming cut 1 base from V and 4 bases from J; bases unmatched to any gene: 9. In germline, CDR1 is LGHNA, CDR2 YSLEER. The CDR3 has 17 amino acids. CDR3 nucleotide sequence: TGCGCCAGCAGCCAAGGGGCTAGCGGGGACTCATCAGATACGCAGTATTTT. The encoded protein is CASSQGASGDSSDTQYF.

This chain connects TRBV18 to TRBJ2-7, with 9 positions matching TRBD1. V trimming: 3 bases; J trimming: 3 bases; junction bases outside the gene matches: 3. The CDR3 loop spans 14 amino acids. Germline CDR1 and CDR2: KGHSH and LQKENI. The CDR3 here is CASSPPTGGYEQYF. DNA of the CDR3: TGTGCCAGCTCACCCCCGACAGGGGGCTACGAGCAGTACTTC.